Detailed here is one TCR beta chain. The entry originates in a study of blood T cell repertoires in COVID-19. In the study overall: Sites across the United States, Italy and Spain contributed samples from acute and convalescent COVID-19. Sample material is recorded as cDNA or gDNA derived from T cells, B-cell-depleted T cells, or PBMCs.

In the study's own analysis: The authors estimated nucleated cell counts from reference gene primer amplification. The data were produced by immunoSEQ multiplex PCR, yet TCRdb's version contains in-frame clones alone and is incomplete. The D gene and trimming were derived from the DNA, and the V and J assignments and clone size from that table. The profile shows roughly 180,000 clones, 88% of them singletons. Germline CDR1 and CDR2: GTSNPN and SVGIG (reference sequence). Germline trimming cut 4 bases from V and 2 bases from J; bases unmatched to any gene: 10. The CDR3 loop spans 16 amino acids. This clonotype originated in a man aged 65 to 85 with active or convalescent COVID-19. This rearrangement joins TRBV30 to TRBJ2-3; TRBD2 matches 9 bases. Sequencing was carried out using peripheral blood. The CDR3 coding sequence is TGTGCCTGGACCCCCCGGCTAGCGGGGTTCACAGATACGCAGTATTTT. Translated: CAWTPRLAGFTDTQYF.